This T cell receptor (beta chain) was profiled in a study of T cell responses to AZD1222 COVID-19 vaccine. V gave up 4 bases and J gave up 4 bases; unmatched junction bases: 5. Germline lookup yields CDR1 GTSNPN and CDR2 SVGIG (reference sequence). The CDR3 is 13 residues long. Broader study findings: Baseline serology detected seropositivity in only six AZD1222 recipients. Donors in the cohort were predominantly white British and more often female, and clonal diversity was possibly underestimated.

This clone has a single count. Its antigen remains unidentified. Sequencing was performed with immunoSEQ multiplex PCR; in TCRdb, only in-frame clones are kept and a portion is missing. The top ten clones hold more than 15% of a sample with about 97,000 clones, roughly 87% of them seen once. The clonotype originates from an adult in good health. Sequencing used peripheral blood, obtained on day 0 of AZD1222 vaccination. The chain recombines TRBV30 with TRBJ1-1; 8 bases line up with TRBD1. CDR3 in amino acids: CAWNRDRFTEAFF. DNA of the CDR3: TGTGCCTGGAACCGGGACAGGTTCACTGAAGCTTTCTTT.